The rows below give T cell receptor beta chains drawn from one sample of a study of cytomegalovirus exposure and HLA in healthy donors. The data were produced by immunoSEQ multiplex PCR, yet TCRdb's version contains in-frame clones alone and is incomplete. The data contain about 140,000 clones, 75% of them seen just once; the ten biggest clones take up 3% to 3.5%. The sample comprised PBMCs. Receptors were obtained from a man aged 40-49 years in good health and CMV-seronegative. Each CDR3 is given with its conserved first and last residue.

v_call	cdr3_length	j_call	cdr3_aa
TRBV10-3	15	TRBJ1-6	CAISEGTGAGSPLHF
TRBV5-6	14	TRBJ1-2	CASSLEGQSYGYTF
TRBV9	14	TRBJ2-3	CASSVSSSTDTQYF
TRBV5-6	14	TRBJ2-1	CASSHFRSYNEQFF
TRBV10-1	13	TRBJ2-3	CASRDSSTDTQYF
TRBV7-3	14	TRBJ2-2	CASSLAGGPGELFF
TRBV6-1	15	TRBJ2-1	CASSDLAGGYNEQFF
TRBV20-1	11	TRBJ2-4	CSAPGKNIQYF
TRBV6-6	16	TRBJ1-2	CASTPHRTASFYGYTF
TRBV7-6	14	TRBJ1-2	CASSRGWGVWSYTF
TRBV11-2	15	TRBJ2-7	CASSPRSGGTYEQYF
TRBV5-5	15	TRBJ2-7	CASTSRPGESLEQYF
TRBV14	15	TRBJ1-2	CASSQGLGGDYGYTF
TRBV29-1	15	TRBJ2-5	CSVLDFAGSRETQYF
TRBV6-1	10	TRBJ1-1	CASSERGAFF
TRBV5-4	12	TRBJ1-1	CASSSQDTEAFF
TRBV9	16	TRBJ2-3	CASSPAGAPHTDTQYF
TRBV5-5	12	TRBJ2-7	CASSNNFYEQYF
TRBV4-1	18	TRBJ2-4	CASSHGLGRGLAKNIQYF
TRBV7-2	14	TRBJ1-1	CASTRDRANTEAFF
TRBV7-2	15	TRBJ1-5	CASSLVLYPTAPQHF
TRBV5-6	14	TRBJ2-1	CASSPSGVYNEQFF
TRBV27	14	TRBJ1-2	CASGLRDRGAGYTF
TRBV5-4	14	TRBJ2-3	CASSSYPSTDTQYF
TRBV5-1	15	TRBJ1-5	CASSLGRGLGQPQHF
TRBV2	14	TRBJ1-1	CASILEQGNTEAFF
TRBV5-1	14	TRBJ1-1	CASSLEGADTEAFF
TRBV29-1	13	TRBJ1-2	CSVKGTDNYGYTF
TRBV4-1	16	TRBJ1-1	CASRAPGSGENTEAFF
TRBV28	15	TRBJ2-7	CASGSGTSGIYEQYF
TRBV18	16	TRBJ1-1	CASSPRQLGMNTEAFF
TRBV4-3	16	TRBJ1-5	CASSQDLGQINQPQHF
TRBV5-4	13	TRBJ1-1	CASSFRQGTEAFF
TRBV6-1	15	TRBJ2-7	CASSEAGTRGYEQYF
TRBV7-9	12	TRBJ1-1	CASSRQGREAFF
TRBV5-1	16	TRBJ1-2	CASSSNAGQTIYGYTF
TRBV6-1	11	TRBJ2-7	CASSVLSEQYF
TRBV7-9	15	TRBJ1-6	CASSSGGLGNSPLHF
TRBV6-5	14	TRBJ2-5	CASSYSLEKETQYF
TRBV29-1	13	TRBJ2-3	CSVDQGGTDTQYF
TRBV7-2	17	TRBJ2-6	CASSLQGTGSGANVLTF
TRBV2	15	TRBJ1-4	CASAPEDMKNEKLFF
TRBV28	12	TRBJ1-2	CASSPGSYGYTF
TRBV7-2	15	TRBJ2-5	CASSQGRGGRETQYF
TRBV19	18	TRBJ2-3	CASSIEGSWTGSKDTQYF
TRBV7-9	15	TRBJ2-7	CASSSRGAAGGEQYF
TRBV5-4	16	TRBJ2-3	CASSRTSGGPTDTQYF
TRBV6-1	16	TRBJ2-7	CASSEAPTSYAYEQYF
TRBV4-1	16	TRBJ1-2	CASSQGRQGTIYGYPF
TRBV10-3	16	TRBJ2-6	CAISSGGLSGANVLTF
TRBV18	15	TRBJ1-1	CASSYTGNWNTEAFF
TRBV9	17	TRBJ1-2	CASSVGTWGRANYGYTF
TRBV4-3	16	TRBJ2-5	CASSQDRTGVGETQYF
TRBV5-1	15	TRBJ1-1	CASSGLGRSYQEAFF
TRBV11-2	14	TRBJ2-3	CASSLAGVKDTQYF
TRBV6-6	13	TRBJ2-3	CASSDQRGDTQYF
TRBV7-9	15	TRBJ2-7	CASSLGWPSSYEQYF